This T cell receptor beta chain emerged from a study of blood T cell repertoires in COVID-19. The data were produced by immunoSEQ multiplex PCR, yet TCRdb's version contains in-frame clones alone and is incomplete. The profile shows fewer than 150,000 clones, roughly 80% of them singletons. The CDR3 has 16 residues. In germline, CDR1 is SGHDT, CDR2 YYEEEE. With 5 bases clipped from V and 4 bases from J, the junction kept 10 bases outside the gene matches. The chain has TRBV5-6 and TRBJ2-3, with TRBD1 identical over 10 bases. The sequence was collected from a man between 60 and 75 years old who had recovered from COVID-19. What was sequenced was peripheral blood. The CDR3 loop is CASSYSGTGVADTQYF. DNA of the CDR3: TGTGCCAGCAGTTACTCCGGGACAGGGGTCGCAGATACGCAGTATTTT. Using reference TRBV5-6 and TRBJ2-3 for the parts outside the CDR3, the full variable domain is DAGVTQSPTHLIKTRGQQVTLRCSPKSGHDTVSWYQQALGQGPQFIFQYYEEEERQRGNFPDRFSGHQFPNYSSELNVNALLLGDSALYLCASSYSGTGVADTQYFGPGTRLTVL.